The 24 T cell receptor beta chains below come from one sample, sequenced in a study of blood T cell repertoires in COVID-19. Sequencing used immunoSEQ multiplex PCR; TCRdb keeps in-frame clones, though not all of them. Of about 170,000 clones in the sample, under 85% were seen once. What was sequenced was PBMCs or T cells enriched from blood (not recorded which). These receptors all come from a middle-aged man who had recovered from COVID-19.

This rearrangement joins TRBV3-1 (or the pseudogene TRBV3-2) to TRBJ1-2; D is undetermined. Trimming removed 0 bases from V and 5 bases from J, with 4 bases in between. In germline, CDR1 is LGHDT, CDR2 YNNKEL (reference sequence). The CDR3 totals 12 residues. This chain's CDR3 is CASSQEQYGYTF. Written as DNA, the CDR3 is TGTGCCAGCAGCCAAGAACAGTATGGCTACACCTTC.

This rearrangement joins TRBV19 to TRBJ1-5; TRBD1 is a possible D gene (6 bases). CDR3 length: 15 residues. The germline V gene encodes CDR1 LNHDA and CDR2 SQIVND (reference sequence). V gave up 5 bases and J gave up 3 bases, with 14 bases separating them. CDR3: CASSANRDTNQPQHF. CDR3 bases: TGTGCCAGTAGTGCAAACAGGGACACCAATCAGCCCCAGCATTTT.

This chain connects TRBV6-6 to TRBJ2-7, with 7 bases that match TRBD2. Germline CDR1 and CDR2: MNHNY and SVGAGI (reference sequence). J was trimmed by 4 bases and V by 0 bases; bases with no gene match: 6. CDR3 size: 15 residues. CDR3 amino acids: CASSYSSGGLYEQYF. The CDR3 nucleotides are TGTGCCAGCAGTTACTCGTCGGGGGGTCTGTACGAGCAGTACTTC.

CDR3 DNA: TGTGCCAGCAGCGTAGGACAGGGACAGTCATTCTTAAGTACAGATACGCAGTATTTT. Translating it yields CASSVGQGQSFLSTDTQYF. This chain uses TRBV9 with TRBJ2-3, with TRBD1 identical over 7 bases. Germline-derived CDR1 and CDR2 are SGDLS and YYNGEE. This CDR3 comprises 19 residues. J was trimmed by 3 bases and V by 0 bases; bases with no gene match: 16.

The chain has TRBV7-8 and TRBJ1-1, with 7 positions matching TRBD1. The V segment lost 5 bases and the J segment 0 bases; nucleotides outside the gene matches: 3. Per germline, CDR1 SGHVS and CDR2 FQNEAQ. This CDR3 region has 14 residues. DNA of the CDR3: TGTGCCAGCAGCCGGGACAGTCTGAACACTGAAGCTTTCTTT. Its translation is CASSRDSLNTEAFF.

The chain recombines TRBV23-1 with TRBJ2-7, with D unclear. TRBV23-1 is noted as an ORF with a role that remains uncertain. This CDR3 has 16 residues. Trimming took off 6 bases at V and 2 bases at J, with 20 bases between the two ends. DNA of the CDR3: TGCGCCAGCAGCCATGTGCGGCGCAGCCTGACCTACGAGCAGTACTTC. Translating gives CASSHVRRSLTYEQYF.

The chain's CDR3 is CASSYLGVGSKNIQYF. CDR3 nucleotides: TGTGCCAGCAGCTATTTAGGTGTTGGGAGCAAAAACATTCAGTACTTC. J is TRBJ2-4 and V is TRBV11-2; D is perhaps TRBD2 (5 bases). This CDR3 spans 16 amino acids. The germline gives CDR1 SGHAT, CDR2 FQNNGV. V was clipped by 4 bases and J by 3 bases, with 16 bases between them.

This clone was picked up a small number of times. The genes are TRBV19 and TRBJ1-5; D gene unclear. Looked up from germline, CDR1 is LNHDA and CDR2 is SQIVND (reference sequence). This CDR3 is 14 amino acids long. Trimming pared 6 bases from V and 13 bases from J, leaving 22 bases between. The CDR3 region is CASRVPGVMGNQHF. The CDR3 DNA sequence: TGTGCCAGTAGGGTGCCCGGGGTAATGGGCAATCAGCATTTT.

The chain recombines TRBV5-1 with TRBJ2-2; D uncertain. This CDR3 comprises 12 residues. V shed 3 bases and J shed 6 bases, with 6 bases lying between them. The germline gives CDR1 SGHRS, CDR2 YFSETQ. DNA of the CDR3: TGCGCCAGCAGCTCATTTTCCGGGGAGCTGTTTTTT. It yields the protein CASSSFSGELFF. Drawing the rest from reference TRBV5-1 and TRBJ2-2, the complete variable domain is KAGVTQTPRYLIKTRGQQVTLSCSPISGHRSVSWYQQTPGQGLQFLFEYFSETQRNKGNFPGRFSGRQFSNSRSEMNVSTLELGDSALYLCASSSFSGELFFGEGSRLTVL.

The genes are TRBV5-4 and TRBJ2-1, with TRBD2 matching over 8 bases. Germline assignment: CDR1 SGHNT and CDR2 YYREEE (reference sequence). This CDR3 region has 14 residues. Trimming removed 2 bases from V and 8 bases from J; junction bases left unmatched: 6. As DNA, the CDR3 is TGTGCCAGCAGCTTTCGGGGGGGTGACGATGAGCAGTTCTTC. Translated: CASSFRGGDDEQFF.

The chain joins TRBV10-2 to TRBJ2-1; 12 nucleotides agree with TRBD2. The CDR3 contains 15 residues. Germline assignment: CDR1 WSHSY and CDR2 SAAADI. After removal of 5 bases from V and 5 bases from J, the junction contained 4 bases not matched to a gene. CDR3 nucleotides: TGCGCCAGCAGTTCTAGCGGGGGGGTCAACAATGAGCAGTTCTTC. Its protein is CASSSSGGVNNEQFF.

This chain uses TRBV19 with TRBJ2-4, with D maybe TRBD1 (6 bases). CDR3 length: 17 amino acids. Trimming took off 0 bases at V and 4 bases at J, with 16 bases between the two ends. In germline, CDR1 is LNHDA, CDR2 SQIVND (reference sequence). CDR3 coding DNA: TGTGCCAGTAGTATAGAAGTTGGCAGGGGACGGAAAAACATTCAGTACTTC. This gives the protein CASSIEVGRGRKNIQYF.

The chain is built from TRBV6-5 and TRBJ1-4; D is perhaps TRBD1 (5 bases). There are 14 residues in the CDR3. CDR1 MNHEY and CDR2 SVGAGI come from the germline V gene. Trimming removed 5 bases from V and 0 bases from J, with 7 bases in between. CDR3 in DNA: TGTGCCAGCAGTAGACAGTCAACTAATGAAAAACTGTTTTTT. Translating it yields CASSRQSTNEKLFF.

This rearrangement joins TRBV5-1 to TRBJ2-7, with D possibly matching TRBD1 (5 bases). The CDR3 contains 16 residues. The germline V gene has CDR1 SGHRS and CDR2 YFSETQ. V was pared by 5 bases and J by 0 bases, with 18 bases between. CDR3 DNA sequence: TGCGCCAGCAGTTCTACAGGATCTATCCTCTCCTACGAGCAGTACTTC. Translation gives CASSSTGSILSYEQYF.

The rearrangement joins TRBV30 to TRBJ1-6; D ambiguous. The CDR3 has 14 residues. Germline V gene data show CDR1 as GTSNPN and CDR2 as SVGIG (reference sequence). V lost 2 bases and J lost 6, with 11 bases in between. The CDR3 protein is CAWSRGGFNSPLHF. CDR3 sequence (DNA): TGTGCCTGGAGTCGGGGAGGATTTAATTCACCCCTCCACTTT.

The genes are TRBV6-5 and TRBJ1-1, with D unresolved. V was clipped by 6 bases and J by 4 bases, with 15 bases between them. The CDR3 is made up of 14 amino acids. CDR1 and CDR2 (germline): MNHEY, SVGAGI. CDR3 coding DNA: TGTGCCAGCAGCCTTAACGCAGGCACCACTGAAGCTTTCTTT. This translates into CASSLNAGTTEAFF.

V usage is TRBV7-9 and J usage is TRBJ1-5, with 7 bases fitting TRBD1. Germline V lookup: CDR1 SEHNR, CDR2 FQNEAQ (reference sequence). V shed 5 bases, J shed 7 bases, and the junction held 8 bases outside the gene matches. The CDR3 has 14 residues. The CDR3 loop is CASSKQGTGQPQHF. The CDR3 nucleotides read TGTGCCAGCAGCAAACAGGGGACCGGCCAGCCCCAGCATTTT.

This chain joins TRBV9 and TRBJ2-2, with D tentatively TRBD1 (5 bases). Germline CDR1 reads SGDLS; CDR2 reads YYNGEE. The ends were cut back, 4 bases at V and 2 bases at J, with 15 bases in the middle. This CDR3 is built from 16 residues. Written as DNA, the CDR3 is TGTGCCAGCAGCCTCGAAGGGGCTTCTAACACCGGGGAGCTGTTTTTT. This sequence encodes CASSLEGASNTGELFF.

The chain carries TRBV13 and TRBJ2-3, with 7 bases matching TRBD2. V dropped 5 bases and J dropped 0; count of bases not matched to a gene: 11. From germline, CDR1 is PRHDT and CDR2 FYEKMQ (reference sequence). The CDR3 has 17 amino acids. CDR3 region: CASSPRSRSGSTDTQYF. The CDR3 DNA reads as TGTGCCAGCAGCCCTAGATCTCGTAGCGGGAGCACAGATACGCAGTATTTT.

The J gene is TRBJ1-6, the V gene TRBV3-1 (or the pseudogene TRBV3-2); possibly TRBD1 for D (5 bases). In germline, CDR1 is LGHDT, CDR2 YNNKEL (reference sequence). The V end was cut by 4 bases, the J end by 7 bases, with 17 bases between. The CDR3 extends over 16 amino acids. The CDR3 region is CASSPLSRGRNSPLHF. CDR3 nucleotides: TGTGCCAGCAGCCCCCTTTCCCGGGGGAGGAATTCACCCCTCCACTTT.

The gene calls are TRBV7-2 and TRBJ2-1; tentatively, D is TRBD1 (7 bases). The CDR3 contains 12 residues. CDR1 and CDR2 from the germline V gene are SGHTA and FQGNSA. V lost 4 bases, J lost 10 bases, and 11 bases lay in between. The CDR3 DNA reads TGTGCCAGCAGCTCCCCAGGGGGGGAGCAGTTCTTC. Translating it yields CASSSPGGEQFF.

This clone occurred once. This chain joins TRBV9 and TRBJ2-1, with 10 bases matching TRBD2. The CDR3 consists of 15 residues. With V trimmed by 2 bases and J by 7 bases, 6 bases remained unmatched. Germline lookup yields CDR1 SGDLS and CDR2 YYNGEE. The CDR3 sequence: CASSVSGGAGNEQFF. The CDR3, as DNA: TGTGCCAGCAGCGTCAGCGGGGGGGCGGGGAATGAGCAGTTCTTC.

The chain carries TRBV2 and TRBJ1-1, with 7 bases fitting TRBD1. CDR3 length: 14 amino acids. V shed 6 bases, J shed 6 bases, and the junction held 10 bases outside the gene matches. From germline, CDR1 is SNHLY and CDR2 FYNNEI. CDR3 DNA sequence: TGTGCCAGCAGAGGGGACAGAGCCTTTGCTGAAGCTTTCTTT. Translation gives CASRGDRAFAEAFF.

This clone was recorded only once. V gene TRBV19 combines with J gene TRBJ1-1; 7 bases agree with TRBD1. Trimming cost V 4 bases and J 5 bases; bases outside gene matches: 7. The CDR3 extends over 14 amino acids. Germline CDR1 is LNHDA and CDR2 is SQIVND (reference sequence). CDR3 DNA: TGTGCCAGTAGTACCTCAGGGGGAAGGACTGAAGCTTTCTTT. Amino acids: CASSTSGGRTEAFF.